The text below deals with one TCR beta chain. One end of the junction does not line up with germline, which may come from a read error. TCRbeta library preparation incorporated unique molecular identifiers. TCRdb re-called the PCR reads with MiXCR, one entry per CDR3 protein. The data show approximately 520,000 distinct CDR3 sequences, roughly 11% seen once. The V gene's germline CDR1 is SGDLS and CDR2 YYNGEE. The CDR3 totals 13 residues. The data stem from a study of T-cell reconstitution after alpha-beta-depleted transplantation in children. Here the sequenced sample was PBMCs, mostly from graft donor cells, taken 180 days after TCRalphabeta/CD19-depleted stem cell transplant. This sequence joins TRBV9 and TRBJ2-1; D is possibly TRBD2 (5 bases). The receptor's source is a female patient aged 2 to 10 who had a stem cell transplant for aplastic anemia, so the T cells may come from the graft donor. CDR3 sequence: CASGVDFYNEQFF. CDR3 coding DNA: TGTGCCAGCGGCGTGGACTTCTACAATGAGCAGTTCTTC.